The entry below describes one T cell receptor (beta chain). The sample originates from a study of blood T cell repertoires in COVID-19. The overall study: The origin of the acute and convalescent COVID-19 samples was the United States, Italy and Spain. T cells, B-cell-depleted T cells, or PBMCs provided the cDNA or gDNA that served as material.

In the original processing: Estimation of nucleated cell counts relied on the amplification of reference gene primers. Sequencing used immunoSEQ multiplex PCR; TCRdb keeps in-frame clones, though not all of them. V and J calls plus clone size are reproduced from that table; the DNA served to infer D and trimming. The sample includes approximately 92,000 clones, about 80% of them seen just once. The sample taken for sequencing was peripheral blood. This clonotype was obtained from a man aged 80 or over with acute or convalescent COVID-19.

CDR3 coding DNA: TGCAGCGTTGGCCCCCCGGGACAGGAAGAGACCCAGTACTTC. Amino acids: CSVGPPGQEETQYF. The rearrangement joins TRBV29-1 to TRBJ2-5; 8 nucleotides line up with TRBD1. This CDR3 contains 14 residues. The V gene's germline CDR1 is SQVTM and CDR2 ANQGSEA. The V gene end was trimmed by 4 bases and the J gene end by 3 bases; junction bases not matched to a gene: 7.